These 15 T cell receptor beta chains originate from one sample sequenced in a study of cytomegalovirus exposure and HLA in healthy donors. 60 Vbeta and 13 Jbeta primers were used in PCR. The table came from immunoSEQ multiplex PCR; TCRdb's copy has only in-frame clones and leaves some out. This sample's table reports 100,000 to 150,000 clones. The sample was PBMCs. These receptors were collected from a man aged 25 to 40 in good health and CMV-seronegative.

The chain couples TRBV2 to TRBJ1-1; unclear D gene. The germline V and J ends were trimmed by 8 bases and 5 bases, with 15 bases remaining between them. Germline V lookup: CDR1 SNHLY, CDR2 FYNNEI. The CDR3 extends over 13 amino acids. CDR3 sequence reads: CASGLGPGTEAFF. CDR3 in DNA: TGTGCCAGCGGGCTGGGCCCGGGGACTGAAGCTTTCTTT. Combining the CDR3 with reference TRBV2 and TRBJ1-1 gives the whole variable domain EPEVTQTPSHQVTQMGQEVILRCVPISNHLYFYWYRQILGQKVEFLVSFYNNEISEKSEIFDDQFSVERPDGSNFTLKIRSTKLEDSAMYFCASGLGPGTEAFFGQGTRLTVV.

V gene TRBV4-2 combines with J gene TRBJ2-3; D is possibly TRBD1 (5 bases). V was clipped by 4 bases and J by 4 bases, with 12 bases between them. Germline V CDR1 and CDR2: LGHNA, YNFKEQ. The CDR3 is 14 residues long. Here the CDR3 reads CASSLVGAADTQYF. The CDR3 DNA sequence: TGTGCCAGCAGCCTCGTAGGGGCGGCAGATACGCAGTATTTT.

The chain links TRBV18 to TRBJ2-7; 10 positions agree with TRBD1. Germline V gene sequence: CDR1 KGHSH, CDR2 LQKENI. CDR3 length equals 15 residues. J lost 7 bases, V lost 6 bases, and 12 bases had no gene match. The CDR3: CASSSGQGLSREQYF. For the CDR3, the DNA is TGTGCCAGCTCGTCGGGACAGGGGCTCAGCCGGGAGCAGTACTTC.

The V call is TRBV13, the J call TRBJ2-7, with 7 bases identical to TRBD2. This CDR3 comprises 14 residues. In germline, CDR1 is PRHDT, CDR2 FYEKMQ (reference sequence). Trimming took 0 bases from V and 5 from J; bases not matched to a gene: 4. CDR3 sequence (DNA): TGTGCCAGCAGCTTAGGACTAGCGAGCCACGAGCAGTACTTC. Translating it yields CASSLGLASHEQYF.

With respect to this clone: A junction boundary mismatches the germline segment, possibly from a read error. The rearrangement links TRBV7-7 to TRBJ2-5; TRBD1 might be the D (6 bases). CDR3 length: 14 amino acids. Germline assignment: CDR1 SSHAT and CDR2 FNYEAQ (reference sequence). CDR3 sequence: CASSLDSDQETQYF. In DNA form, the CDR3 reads TGTGCCAGCAGCTTGGACAGTGACCAGGAGACCCAGTACTTC.

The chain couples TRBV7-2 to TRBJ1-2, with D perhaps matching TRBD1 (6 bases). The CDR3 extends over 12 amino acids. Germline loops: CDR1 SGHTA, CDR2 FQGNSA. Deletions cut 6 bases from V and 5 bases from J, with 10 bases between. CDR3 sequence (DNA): TGTGCCAGCAGGGTTACAGGGTATGGCTACACCTTC. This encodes CASRVTGYGYTF.

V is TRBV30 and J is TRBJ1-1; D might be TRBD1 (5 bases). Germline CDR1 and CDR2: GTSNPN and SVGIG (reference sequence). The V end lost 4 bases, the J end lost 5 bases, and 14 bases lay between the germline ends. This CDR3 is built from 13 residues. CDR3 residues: CAWTSGWVTEAFF. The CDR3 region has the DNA TGTGCCTGGACGTCAGGGTGGGTAACTGAAGCTTTCTTT.

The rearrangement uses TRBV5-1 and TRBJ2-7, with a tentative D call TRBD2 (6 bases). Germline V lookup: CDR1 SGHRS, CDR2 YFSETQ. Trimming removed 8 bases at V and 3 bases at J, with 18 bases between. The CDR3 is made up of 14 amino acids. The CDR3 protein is CASYSPGAGYEQYF. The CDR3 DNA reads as TGCGCCAGTTATTCTCCCGGAGCGGGCTACGAGCAGTACTTC.

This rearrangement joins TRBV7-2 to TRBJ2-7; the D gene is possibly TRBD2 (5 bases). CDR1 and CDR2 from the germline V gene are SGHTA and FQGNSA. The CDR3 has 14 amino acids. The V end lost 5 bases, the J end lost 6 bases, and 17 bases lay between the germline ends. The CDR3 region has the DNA TGTGCCAGCAGCCCCGGAGGAACCCGGGGCGAGCAGTACTTC. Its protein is CASSPGGTRGEQYF.

CDR3 region: CASRGTGGETQYF. In DNA form, the CDR3 reads TGTGCCAGCAGGGGTACGGGAGGAGAGACCCAGTACTTC. The chain recombines TRBV28 with TRBJ2-5; 7 positions agree with TRBD2. The CDR3 consists of 13 residues. Germline CDR1 MDHEN, CDR2 SYDVKM. With 6 bases clipped from V and 4 bases from J, the junction kept 5 bases outside the gene matches.

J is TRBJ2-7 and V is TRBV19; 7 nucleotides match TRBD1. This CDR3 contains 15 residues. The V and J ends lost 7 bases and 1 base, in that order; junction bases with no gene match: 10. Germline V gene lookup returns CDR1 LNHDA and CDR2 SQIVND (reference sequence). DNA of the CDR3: TGTGCCAGTACCCCCGCGGCAGGGGGATCCTACGAGCAGTACTTC. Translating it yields CASTPAAGGSYEQYF. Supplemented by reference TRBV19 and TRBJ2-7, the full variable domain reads DGGITQSPKYLFRKEGQNVTLSCEQNLNHDAMYWYRQDPGQGLRLIYYSQIVNDFQKGDIAEGYSVSREKKESFPLTVTSAQKNPTAFYLCASTPAAGGSYEQYFGPGTRLTVT.

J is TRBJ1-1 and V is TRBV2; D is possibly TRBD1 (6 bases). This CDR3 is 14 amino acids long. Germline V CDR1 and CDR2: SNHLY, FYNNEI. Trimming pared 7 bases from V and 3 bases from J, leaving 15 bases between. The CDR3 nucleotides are TGTGCCAGCATGACGGGGGGGGCGCACACTGAAGCTTTCTTT. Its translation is CASMTGGAHTEAFF. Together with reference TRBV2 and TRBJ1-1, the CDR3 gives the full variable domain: EPEVTQTPSHQVTQMGQEVILRCVPISNHLYFYWYRQILGQKVEFLVSFYNNEISEKSEIFDDQFSVERPDGSNFTLKIRSTKLEDSAMYFCASMTGGAHTEAFFGQGTRLTVV.

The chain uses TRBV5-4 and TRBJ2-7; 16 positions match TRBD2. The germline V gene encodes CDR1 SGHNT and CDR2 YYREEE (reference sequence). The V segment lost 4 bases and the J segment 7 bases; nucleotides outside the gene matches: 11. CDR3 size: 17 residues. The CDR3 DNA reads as TGTGCCAGCAGCCCAAAATCGGGACTAGCGGGAGGGCAAGAGCAGTACTTC. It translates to CASSPKSGLAGGQEQYF.

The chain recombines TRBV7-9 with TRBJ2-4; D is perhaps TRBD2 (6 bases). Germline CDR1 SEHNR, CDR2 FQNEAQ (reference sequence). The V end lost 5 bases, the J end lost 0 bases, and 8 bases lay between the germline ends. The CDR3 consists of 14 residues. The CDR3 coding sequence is TGTGCCAGCAGCCCGGAGGGAGCCAAAAACATTCAGTACTTC. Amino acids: CASSPEGAKNIQYF.

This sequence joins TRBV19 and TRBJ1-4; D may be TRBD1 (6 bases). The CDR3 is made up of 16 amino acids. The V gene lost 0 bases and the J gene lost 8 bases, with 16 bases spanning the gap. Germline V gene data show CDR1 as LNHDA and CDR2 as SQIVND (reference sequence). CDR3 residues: CASSIDRGTTREKLFF. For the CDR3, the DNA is TGTGCCAGTAGTATAGATCGTGGGACAACTCGGGAAAAACTGTTTTTT.